This T cell receptor (beta chain) was profiled in a study of early T cells in non-severe SARS-CoV-2 infection (dated by TCRdb to 2020 to 2023). Describing the broader study: Bulk RNA from unsorted whole blood was used for TCR sequencing, so alpha and beta chains could not be paired. Results and caveats for the whole study, not just this receptor: Matching against VDJdb was skewed toward anti-spike CD8 responses, likely underestimated virus-specific expansions, and missed private and CD4 specificities.

V is shortened by 5 bases, J by 10 bases, and the region joining them spans 26 bases. Based on the germline V gene (reference sequence), the CDR1 and CDR2 sequences are DFQATT and SNEGSKA. The CDR3 measures 15 amino acids from cysteine to phenylalanine. Kept here is only the CDR3 DNA, which spans 45 bases and is read in frame from base 1. This clonotype was detected ten times or more. Its antigen target is currently unknown. Base-call qualities are not available, and no considerably larger clone is one nucleotide away. A case-control design nested within a healthcare worker cohort in London, UK, was used, with weekly nasopharyngeal swab PCR tests and blood sampling performed. Healthcare workers were recruited during the week of the UK lockdown, between 23 and 31 March 2020, and followed weekly for up to roughly 15 weeks. The method behind the library was 5' RACE. The instrument was a NextSeq 500. In the TCR library protocol, unique molecular identifiers were attached to individual cDNA molecules to correct for PCR bias and sequencing error. Both TCR alpha and beta chains were sequenced, and tight co-correlation was observed between alpha and beta sequence abundances in each sample. Per the original workflow: Decombinator V4 was used to perform V gene, J gene and CDR3 annotation of TCR sequences. TCRs were defined as expanded if a significant change between any two time points was detected under a Poisson model with p below 0.0001. TCR abundances were normalised to the total number of TCRs sequenced in each sample and reported as counts per million. MAIT TCRs were defined by TRAV1-2 paired with TRAJ12, TRAJ20 or TRAJ33, and iNKT TCRs by TRAV10 paired with TRAJ18. A search of VDJdb, accessed on 1 November 2021, was run for TCRs annotated to CMV, EBV and SARS-CoV-2, with TCRs annotated for multiple antigens excluded. The public reads were reanalyzed by TCRdb: fastp trimming at Q25, MiXCR alignment, in-frame beta chains only. Entries are consolidated by CDR3 protein sequence, retaining the most common genes and DNA. These V and J calls are TCRdb output, not the study's own analysis. This sample lists under 25,000 distinct CDR3 sequences; approximately 4.4% were detected once. The biggest ten clones account for 7.2% of the sample.

The TCR comes from an adult who was a healthcare worker with PCR-confirmed SARS-CoV-2 infection or an uninfected control (not recorded which). Sequenced sample: whole blood. The sequence joins TRBV20-1 to TRBJ1-2; the D gene is perhaps TRBD1, from 5 matching bases. At the DNA level, the sequence is TGCAGTGCTCCCCCCGGGGGACTCCGGGATTCTGACTACACCTTC. It translates as CSAPPGGLRDSDYTF.